One T cell receptor (beta chain) is described in this entry. Its antigen is unidentified. The CDR3 is 13 residues long. V shed 8 bases and J shed 4 bases, with 13 bases lying between them. Germline CDR1 is MNHEY and CDR2 is SMNVEV (reference sequence). The sample belongs to a study of blood T cells in healthy people across ages. Study results and caveats: There was no known CMV status for donors, so expanded clonotype changes were possibly confounded. One million T cells yielded diversity estimates that were considered underestimates.

Through a sample-barcoded 5' primer and a J-beta primer mix, a second PCR was run for about 7 to 12 cycles. TCRdb re-analysed the 5' RACE reads in MiXCR, keeping a single row per CDR3 protein. The repertoire includes about 720,000 distinct CDR3 sequences, 22% of them detected once, and around 21% sits in the top ten. The rearrangement joins TRBV27 to TRBJ2-3, with D perhaps assigned TRBD1 or TRBD2 (5 bases each). This receptor was taken from a man in his sixties or seventies in good health. Sample: blood. The CDR3, as DNA: TGTGCCAGCCGTTGGCAGGGAGCAGATACGCAGTATTTT. Translation gives CASRWQGADTQYF.